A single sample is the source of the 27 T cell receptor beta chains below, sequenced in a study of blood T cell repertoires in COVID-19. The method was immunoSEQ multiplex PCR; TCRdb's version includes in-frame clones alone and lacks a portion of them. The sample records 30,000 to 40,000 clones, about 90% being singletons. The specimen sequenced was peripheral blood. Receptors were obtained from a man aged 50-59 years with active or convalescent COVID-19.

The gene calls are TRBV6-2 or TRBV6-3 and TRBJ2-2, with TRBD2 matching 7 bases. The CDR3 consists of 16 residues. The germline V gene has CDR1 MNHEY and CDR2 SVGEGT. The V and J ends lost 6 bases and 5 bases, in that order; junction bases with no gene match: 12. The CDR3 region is CASSGRASGWTGELFF. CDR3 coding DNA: TGTGCCAGCAGCGGAAGGGCTAGCGGTTGGACCGGGGAGCTGTTTTTT.

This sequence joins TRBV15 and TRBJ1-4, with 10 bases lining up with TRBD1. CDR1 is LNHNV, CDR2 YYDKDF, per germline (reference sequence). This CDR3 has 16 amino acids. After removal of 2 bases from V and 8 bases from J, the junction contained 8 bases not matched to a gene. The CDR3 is CATSRSSGTGEEKLFF. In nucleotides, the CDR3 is TGTGCCACCAGCAGATCCTCCGGGACAGGGGAGGAAAAACTGTTTTTT. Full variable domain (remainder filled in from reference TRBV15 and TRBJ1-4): DAMVIQNPRYQVTQFGKPVTLSCSQTLNHNVMYWYQQKSSQAPKLLFHYYDKDFNNEADTPDNFQSRRPNTSFCFLDIRSPGLGDTAMYLCATSRSSGTGEEKLFFGSGTQLSVL.

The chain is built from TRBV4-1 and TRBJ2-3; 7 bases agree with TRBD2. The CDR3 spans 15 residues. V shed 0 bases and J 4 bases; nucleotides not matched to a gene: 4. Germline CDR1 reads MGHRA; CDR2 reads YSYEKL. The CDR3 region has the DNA TGCGCCAGCAGCCAAGATGGGACTACGGCAGATACGCAGTATTTT. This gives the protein CASSQDGTTADTQYF.

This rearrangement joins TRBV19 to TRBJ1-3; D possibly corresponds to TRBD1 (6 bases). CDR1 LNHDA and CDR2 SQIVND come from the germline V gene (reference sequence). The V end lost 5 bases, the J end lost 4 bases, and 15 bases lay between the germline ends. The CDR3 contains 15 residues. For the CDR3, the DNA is TGTGCCAGTAGTCTTGACAGGACATCGGGAAACACCATATATTTT. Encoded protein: CASSLDRTSGNTIYF.

The CDR3 spells CASREGGGRSYEQYF. The CDR3 nucleotides read TGTGCCAGCAGAGAGGGGGGGGGAAGGTCCTACGAGCAGTACTTC. This chain links TRBV7-8 with TRBJ2-7; D is possibly TRBD2 (7 bases). The germline V and J ends were trimmed by 6 bases and 1 base, with 16 bases remaining between them. The CDR3 totals 15 residues. Germline V gene lookup returns CDR1 SGHVS and CDR2 FQNEAQ.

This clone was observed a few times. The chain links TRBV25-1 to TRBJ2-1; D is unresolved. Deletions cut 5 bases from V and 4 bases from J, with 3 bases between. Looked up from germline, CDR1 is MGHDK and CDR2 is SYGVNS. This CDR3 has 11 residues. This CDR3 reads CASSLYNEQFF. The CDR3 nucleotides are TGTGCCAGCAGTCTTTACAATGAGCAGTTCTTC.

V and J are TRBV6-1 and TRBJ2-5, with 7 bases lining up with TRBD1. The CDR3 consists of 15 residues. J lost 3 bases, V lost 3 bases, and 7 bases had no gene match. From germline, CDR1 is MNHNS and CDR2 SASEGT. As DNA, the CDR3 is TGTGCCAGCAGTGAGCAAAAAGGGACAGAAGAGACCCAGTACTTC. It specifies CASSEQKGTEETQYF.

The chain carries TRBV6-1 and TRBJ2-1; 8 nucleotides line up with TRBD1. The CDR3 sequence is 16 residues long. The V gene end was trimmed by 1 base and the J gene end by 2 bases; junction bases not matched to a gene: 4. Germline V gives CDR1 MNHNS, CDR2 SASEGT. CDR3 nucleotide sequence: TGTGCCAGCAGTGAAGAGTCAGGGGGCACCTACAATGAGCAGTTCTTC. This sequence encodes CASSEESGGTYNEQFF.

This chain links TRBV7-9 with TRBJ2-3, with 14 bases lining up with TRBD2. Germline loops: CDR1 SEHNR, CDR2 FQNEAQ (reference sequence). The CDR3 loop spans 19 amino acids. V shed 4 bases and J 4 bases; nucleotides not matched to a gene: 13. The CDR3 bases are TGTGCCAGCAGCTCGCATACGAGGGGACTAGCGGGAGAGGCAGATACGCAGTATTTT. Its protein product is CASSSHTRGLAGEADTQYF.

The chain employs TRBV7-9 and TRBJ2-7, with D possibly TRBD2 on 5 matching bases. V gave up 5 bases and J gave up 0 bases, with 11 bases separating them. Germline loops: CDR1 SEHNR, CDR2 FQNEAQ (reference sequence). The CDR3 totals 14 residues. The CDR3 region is CASSPGLSSYEQYF. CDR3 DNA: TGTGCCAGCAGCCCAGGACTGAGCTCCTACGAGCAGTACTTC.

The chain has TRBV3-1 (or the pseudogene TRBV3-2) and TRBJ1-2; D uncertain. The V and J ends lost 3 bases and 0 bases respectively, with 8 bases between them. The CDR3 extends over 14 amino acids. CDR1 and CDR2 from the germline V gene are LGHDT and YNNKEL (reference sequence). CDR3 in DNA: TGTGCCAGCAGCCAGCACAGCCCTAACTATGGCTACACCTTC. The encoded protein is CASSQHSPNYGYTF.

The CDR3 here is CASSLESTDYEQYF. DNA of the CDR3: TGTGCCAGCAGCTTAGAGTCGACTGATTACGAGCAGTACTTC. V is TRBV7-6 and J is TRBJ2-7, with no clear D. V was trimmed by 1 base and J by 4 bases, leaving 11 bases between them. CDR1 and CDR2 from the germline V gene are SGHVS and FNYEAQ. The CDR3 totals 14 residues.

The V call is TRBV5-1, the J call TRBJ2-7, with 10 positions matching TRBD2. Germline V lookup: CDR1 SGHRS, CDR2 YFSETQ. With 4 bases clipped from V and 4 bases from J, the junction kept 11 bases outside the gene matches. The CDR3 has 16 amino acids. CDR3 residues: CASSPTWTSGGYEQYF. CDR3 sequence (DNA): TGCGCCAGCAGCCCGACCTGGACTAGCGGCGGGTACGAGCAGTACTTC.

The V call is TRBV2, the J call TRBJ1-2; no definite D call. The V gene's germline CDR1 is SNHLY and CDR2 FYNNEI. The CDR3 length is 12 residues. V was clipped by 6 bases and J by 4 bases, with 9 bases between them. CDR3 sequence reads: CASRADFYGYTF. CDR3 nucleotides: TGTGCCAGCAGGGCGGACTTCTATGGCTACACCTTC.

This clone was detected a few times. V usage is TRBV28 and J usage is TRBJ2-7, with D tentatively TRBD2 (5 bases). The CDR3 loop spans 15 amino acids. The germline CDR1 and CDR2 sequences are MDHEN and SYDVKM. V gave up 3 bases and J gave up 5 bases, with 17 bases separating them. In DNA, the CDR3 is TGTGCCAGCAGTTTCGGCCGGCGTACTAGTCACGAGCAGTACTTC. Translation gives CASSFGRRTSHEQYF.

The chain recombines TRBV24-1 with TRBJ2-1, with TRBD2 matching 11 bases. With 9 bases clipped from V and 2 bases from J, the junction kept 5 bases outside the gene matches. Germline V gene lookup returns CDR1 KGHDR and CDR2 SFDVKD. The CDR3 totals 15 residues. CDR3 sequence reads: CATQSLAGAYNEQFF. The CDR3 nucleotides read TGTGCCACCCAGTCACTAGCGGGGGCCTACAATGAGCAGTTCTTC.

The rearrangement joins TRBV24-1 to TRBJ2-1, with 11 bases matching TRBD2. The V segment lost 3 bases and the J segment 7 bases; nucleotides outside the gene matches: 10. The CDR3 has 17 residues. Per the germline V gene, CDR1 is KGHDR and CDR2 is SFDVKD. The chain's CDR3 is CATSDGSTSGIANEQFF. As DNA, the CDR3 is TGTGCCACCAGTGATGGCTCGACTAGCGGGATAGCAAATGAGCAGTTCTTC.

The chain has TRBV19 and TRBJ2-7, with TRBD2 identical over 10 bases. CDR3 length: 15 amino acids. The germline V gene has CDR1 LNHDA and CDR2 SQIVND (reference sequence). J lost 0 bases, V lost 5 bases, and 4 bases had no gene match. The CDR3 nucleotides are TGTGCCAGTAGTCAAAGCGGGAGGGCCTCCTACGAGCAGTACTTC. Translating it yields CASSQSGRASYEQYF.

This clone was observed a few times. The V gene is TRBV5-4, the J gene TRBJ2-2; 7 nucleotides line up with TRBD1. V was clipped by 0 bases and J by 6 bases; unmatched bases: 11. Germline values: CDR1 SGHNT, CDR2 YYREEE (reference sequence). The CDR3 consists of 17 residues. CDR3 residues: CASSLVRKGAGAGELFF. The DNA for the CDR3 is TGTGCCAGCAGCTTGGTCCGCAAGGGGGCAGGGGCCGGGGAGCTGTTTTTT.

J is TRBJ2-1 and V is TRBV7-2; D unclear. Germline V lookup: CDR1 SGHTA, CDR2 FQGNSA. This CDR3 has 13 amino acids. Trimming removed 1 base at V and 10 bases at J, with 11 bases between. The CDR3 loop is CASSLEPPKEQFF. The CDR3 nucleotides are TGTGCCAGCAGCTTAGAGCCCCCCAAGGAGCAGTTCTTC.

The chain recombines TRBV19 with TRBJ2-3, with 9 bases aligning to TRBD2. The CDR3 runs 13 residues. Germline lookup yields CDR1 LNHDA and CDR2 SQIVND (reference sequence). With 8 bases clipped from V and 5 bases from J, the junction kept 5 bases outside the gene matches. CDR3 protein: CASSSGNGDTQYF. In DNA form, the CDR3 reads TGTGCCAGTTCTAGCGGGAATGGAGATACGCAGTATTTT.

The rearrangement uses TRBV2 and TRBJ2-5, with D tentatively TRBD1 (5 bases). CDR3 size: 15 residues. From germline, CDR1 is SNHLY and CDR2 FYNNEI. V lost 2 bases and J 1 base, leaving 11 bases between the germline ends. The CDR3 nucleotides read TGTGCCAGCAGTGAACCTTTGGACACCCAAGAGACCCAGTACTTC. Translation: CASSEPLDTQETQYF.

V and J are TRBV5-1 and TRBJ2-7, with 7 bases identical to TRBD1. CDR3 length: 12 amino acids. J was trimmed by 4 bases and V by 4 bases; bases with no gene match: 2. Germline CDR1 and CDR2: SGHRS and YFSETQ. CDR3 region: CASSGTDYEQYF. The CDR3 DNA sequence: TGCGCCAGCAGCGGGACAGATTACGAGCAGTACTTC. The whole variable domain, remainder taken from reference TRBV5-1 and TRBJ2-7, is KAGVTQTPRYLIKTRGQQVTLSCSPISGHRSVSWYQQTPGQGLQFLFEYFSETQRNKGNFPGRFSGRQFSNSRSEMNVSTLELGDSALYLCASSGTDYEQYFGPGTRLTVT.

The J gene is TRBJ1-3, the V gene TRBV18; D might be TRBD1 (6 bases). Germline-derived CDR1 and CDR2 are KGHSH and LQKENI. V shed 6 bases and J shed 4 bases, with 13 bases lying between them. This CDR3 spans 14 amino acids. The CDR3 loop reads CASSPTDRGNTIYF. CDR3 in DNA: TGTGCCAGCTCTCCTACCGACAGGGGAAACACCATATATTTT. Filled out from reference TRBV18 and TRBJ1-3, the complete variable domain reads NAGVMQNPRHLVRRRGQEARLRCSPMKGHSHVYWYRQLPEEGLKFMVYLQKENIIDESGMPKERFSAEFPKEGPSILRIQQVVRGDSAAYFCASSPTDRGNTIYFGEGSWLTVV.

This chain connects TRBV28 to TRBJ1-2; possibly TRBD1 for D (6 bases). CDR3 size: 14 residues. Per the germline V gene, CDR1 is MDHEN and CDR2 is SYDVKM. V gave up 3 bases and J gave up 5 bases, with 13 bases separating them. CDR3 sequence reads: CASSFGGQTYGYTF. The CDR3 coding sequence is TGTGCCAGCAGTTTTGGCGGACAGACATATGGCTACACCTTC.

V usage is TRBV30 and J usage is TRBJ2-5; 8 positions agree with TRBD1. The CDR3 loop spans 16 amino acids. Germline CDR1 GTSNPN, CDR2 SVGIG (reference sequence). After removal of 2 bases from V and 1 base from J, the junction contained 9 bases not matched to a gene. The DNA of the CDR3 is TGTGCCTGGAGTAAACCGGGACAGGCCTCCCAAGAGACCCAGTACTTC. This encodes CAWSKPGQASQETQYF.

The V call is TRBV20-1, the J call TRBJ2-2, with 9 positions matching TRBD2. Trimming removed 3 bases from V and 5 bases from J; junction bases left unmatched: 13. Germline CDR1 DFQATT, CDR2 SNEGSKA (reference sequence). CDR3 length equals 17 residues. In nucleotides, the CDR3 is TGCAGTGCTAGTGCAGGGCTAGCGGGGTCCTTTACCGGGGAGCTGTTTTTT. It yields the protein CSASAGLAGSFTGELFF.